These 13 T cell receptor beta chains came from one sample sequenced in a study of blood T cell repertoires in COVID-19 (dated by TCRdb to between 2020 and 2021). Library generation was performed with the immunoSEQ multiplex PCR assay. Here the immuneACCESS table is served through TCRdb, limited to in-frame sequences with V and J called. Missing clones are a known gap in these copies; in checked studies unresolved V genes cover under half, and the rest lacks a known reason. This sample holds about 270,000 clones; around 86% were observed only once. The ten largest clones take up approximately 9.8% of the sample. What was sequenced was peripheral blood. Source of these receptors: a middle-aged man who had recovered from COVID-19.

The chain has TRBV7-2 and TRBJ2-1; D perhaps matches TRBD1 (6 bases). Germline CDR1 and CDR2: SGHTA and FQGNSA. The CDR3 is made up of 16 amino acids. V was pared by 6 bases and J by 2 bases, with 17 bases between. The CDR3 DNA sequence: TGTGCCAGCAGAGACATTGGGGGCGGCCCCTACAATGAGCAGTTCTTC. Protein product: CASRDIGGGPYNEQFF.

J is TRBJ2-2 and V is TRBV6-4; D is undetermined. The CDR3 contains 14 residues. In germline, CDR1 is MRHNA, CDR2 SNTAGT. Trimming took off 6 bases at V and 5 bases at J, with 13 bases between the two ends. The CDR3 loop is CASRQWVETGELFF. For the CDR3, the DNA is TGTGCCAGCAGACAGTGGGTAGAGACCGGGGAGCTGTTTTTT.

This rearrangement joins TRBV6-2 or TRBV6-3 to TRBJ2-1; TRBD2 matches 13 bases. This CDR3 contains 15 residues. The ends lost 2 bases at V and 9 bases at J; junction bases unmatched: 4. Germline assignment: CDR1 MNHEY and CDR2 SVGEGT. The CDR3 nucleotides read TGTGCCAGCAGTTACGGACTAGCGGGGGTCGGTGAGCAGTTCTTC. Its translation: CASSYGLAGVGEQFF.

The chain employs TRBV11-2 and TRBJ1-2, with unresolved D. In germline, CDR1 is SGHAT, CDR2 FQNNGV. This CDR3 is 14 amino acids long. Trimming removed 1 base at V and 4 bases at J, with 10 bases between. This CDR3 reads CASSLVGYGYGYTF. DNA of the CDR3: TGTGCCAGCAGCTTAGTCGGGTACGGCTATGGCTACACCTTC.

This chain joins TRBV14 and TRBJ2-5; 12 bases fit TRBD2. Trimming took 0 bases from V and 5 from J; bases not matched to a gene: 1. CDR1 is SGHDN, CDR2 FVKESK, per germline. This CDR3 comprises 15 residues. The chain's CDR3 is CASSQELAGGETQYF. The DNA of the CDR3 is TGTGCCAGCAGCCAAGAACTAGCGGGGGGTGAGACCCAGTACTTC.

This rearrangement joins TRBV5-1 to TRBJ2-2; D possibly corresponds to TRBD1 (6 bases). Germline CDR1 SGHRS, CDR2 YFSETQ. Trimming removed 5 bases at V and 1 base at J, with 12 bases between. This CDR3 is built from 15 residues. The CDR3 region has the DNA TGCGCCAGCAGGAACCGGGACAAGAACACCGGGGAGCTGTTTTTT. It encodes CASRNRDKNTGELFF.

The J gene is TRBJ2-1, the V gene TRBV2; 10 bases align to TRBD2. Germline V gives CDR1 SNHLY, CDR2 FYNNEI. This CDR3 comprises 15 residues. Germline trimming cut 8 bases from V and 3 bases from J; bases unmatched to any gene: 7. CDR3 nucleotide sequence: TGTGCCAGCTTGGGGAGCGGGAGGGTCTACAATGAGCAGTTCTTC. The encoded protein is CASLGSGRVYNEQFF.

The J gene is TRBJ2-2, the V gene TRBV27, with D unresolved. The CDR3 consists of 12 residues. The germline gives CDR1 MNHEY, CDR2 SMNVEV (reference sequence). Trimming took 3 bases from V and 8 from J, leaving 7 bases between them. This chain's CDR3 is CASSFPTGELFF. The DNA of the CDR3 is TGTGCCAGCAGTTTCCCGACAGGGGAGCTGTTTTTT.

The chain joins TRBV12-3 or TRBV12-4 to TRBJ1-4; D not certain. The CDR3 consists of 11 residues. V was cut by 5 bases and J by 7 bases, with 5 bases left in between. CDR3 in DNA: TGTGCCAGCAGTCGGGGTGAAAAACTGTTTTTT. Encoded protein: CASSRGEKLFF.

The chain links TRBV7-8 to TRBJ1-1; the match to TRBD1 covers 7 bases. Germline assignment: CDR1 SGHVS and CDR2 FQNEAQ. CDR3 length: 15 amino acids. J gave up 4 bases and V 5 bases, and 10 bases lay outside the gene matches. The CDR3 loop is CASSRNPRDSTEAFF. For the CDR3, the DNA is TGTGCCAGCAGCCGAAACCCCCGGGACAGCACTGAAGCTTTCTTT.

Here the CDR3 reads CASSSAWAPGYNEQFF. CDR3 coding DNA: TGTGCCAGCAGCTCAGCCTGGGCCCCAGGCTACAATGAGCAGTTCTTC. The genes are TRBV13 and TRBJ2-1; no clear D gene. This CDR3 is 16 amino acids long. The ends were cut back, 4 bases at V and 3 bases at J, with 16 bases in the middle. CDR1 PRHDT and CDR2 FYEKMQ come from the germline V gene (reference sequence).

The chain couples TRBV6-2 or TRBV6-3 to TRBJ2-3; a weak D match, TRBD1 (6 bases). There are 18 residues in the CDR3. In germline, CDR1 is MNHEY, CDR2 SVGEGT. V lost 2 bases and J 3 bases, leaving 21 bases between the germline ends. DNA of the CDR3: TGTGCCAGCAGTTACGAGTTTGGTGACCCCAGGGGTACAGATACGCAGTATTTT. Its translation is CASSYEFGDPRGTDTQYF.

The chain uses TRBV30 and TRBJ2-1; D not certain. The CDR3 is made up of 11 amino acids. Per the germline V gene, CDR1 is GTSNPN and CDR2 is SVGIG (reference sequence). Trimming removed 5 bases from V and 9 bases from J, with 11 bases in between. The CDR3 DNA reads as TGTGCCTGGGGGCAGCGCGGTGAGCAGTTCTTC. Amino acid sequence: CAWGQRGEQFF.